Shown below are 21 T cell receptor beta chains from a single sample sequenced in a study of shared clonotypes between healthy human individuals. Produced via immunoSEQ multiplex PCR; TCRdb's table is partial and in-frame only. The data contain about a million clones, about 72% of them singletons. Specimen: memory CD4+ T cells from PBMCs. Subset meaning: CD45RA-negative fraction. The receptors were gathered from a man between 18 and 35 years old in good health. Some clones in this sample may be carry-over from other donors' samples.

This clone showed up just a few times. The CDR3 is CASSLERQGGYGYTF. CDR3 sequence (DNA): TGTGCCAGCAGCTTAGAGAGGCAGGGTGGCTATGGCTACACCTTC. This chain connects TRBV11-2 to TRBJ1-2; possibly TRBD1 for D (5 bases). V lost 0 bases to trimming and J lost 4 bases, with 12 bases between them. The CDR3 is made up of 15 amino acids. Germline V lookup: CDR1 SGHAT, CDR2 FQNNGV.

This clone was recorded once. The V gene is TRBV28, the J gene TRBJ1-4; TRBD1 agrees at 7 bases. This CDR3 comprises 14 residues. CDR1 is MDHEN and CDR2 is SYDVKM in the germline V gene. Trimming at V came to 8 bases and at J to 8 bases, leaving 11 bases not matched to a gene. The CDR3 here is CASGPGQVREKLFF. In DNA form, the CDR3 reads TGTGCCAGCGGACCAGGACAGGTTCGCGAAAAACTGTTTTTT.

The chain is built from TRBV28 and TRBJ2-7, with 7 bases matching TRBD2. V was clipped by 7 bases and J by 3 bases; unmatched bases: 9. Germline V gives CDR1 MDHEN, CDR2 SYDVKM. The CDR3 spans 14 residues. In DNA, the CDR3 is TGTGCCAGCAACCCGGGAGGCCACGACTACGAGCAGTACTTC. Residues: CASNPGGHDYEQYF.

The V call is TRBV29-1, the J call TRBJ2-7; 11 bases agree with TRBD2. Germline values: CDR1 SQVTM, CDR2 ANQGSEA. The ends lost 4 bases at V and 6 bases at J; junction bases unmatched: 5. The CDR3 consists of 13 residues. CDR3 amino acids: CSVATSGMGEQYF. DNA for the CDR3: TGCAGCGTTGCGACTAGCGGGATGGGCGAGCAGTACTTC.

The chain recombines TRBV6-8 with TRBJ2-7, with D perhaps TRBD1 (6 bases). Germline V gene lookup returns CDR1 MNHGY and CDR2 SAAAGT. The ends were cut back, 7 bases at V and 1 base at J, with 17 bases in the middle. CDR3 size: 15 residues. The CDR3 bases are TGTGCCAGCATCCCCCGGACAGTGTCTTCCTACGAGCAGTACTTC. Protein sequence: CASIPRTVSSYEQYF.

This chain uses TRBV4-2 with TRBJ2-4; no definite D call. V was pared by 1 base and J by 2 bases, with 12 bases between. CDR1 is LGHNA, CDR2 YNFKEQ, per germline. The CDR3 runs to 16 residues. The CDR3 nucleotides read TGTGCCAGCAGCCAAGCTGGCCCCCGATCCAAAAACATTCAGTACTTC. The encoded protein is CASSQAGPRSKNIQYF.

In this sample, this clone turned up a few times. The chain employs TRBV7-8 and TRBJ1-2, with TRBD1 matching 7 bases. Germline V gene data show CDR1 as SGHVS and CDR2 as FQNEAQ. Trimming took 2 bases from V and 8 from J; bases not matched to a gene: 8. The CDR3 contains 14 residues. DNA for the CDR3: TGTGCCAGCAGCTTATCGGACAGGCCATCGGGCTACACCTTC. The encoded protein is CASSLSDRPSGYTF. Combining the CDR3 with reference TRBV7-8 and TRBJ1-2 gives the whole variable domain GAGVSQSPRYKVAKRGQDVALRCDPISGHVSLFWYQQALGQGPEFLTYFQNEAQLDKSGLPSDRFFAERPEGSVSTLKIQRTQQEDSAVYLCASSLSDRPSGYTFGSGTRLTVV.

V is TRBV15 and J is TRBJ1-6; D gene uncertain. The CDR3 runs 13 residues. The ends were cut back, 0 bases at V and 5 bases at J, with 2 bases in the middle. Germline V CDR1 and CDR2: LNHNV, YYDKDF (reference sequence). CDR3 in amino acids: CATSRDNNSPLHF. As DNA, the CDR3 is TGTGCCACCAGCAGAGACAATAATTCACCCCTCCACTTT. The full variable domain, its missing parts supplied by reference TRBV15 and TRBJ1-6, is DAMVIQNPRYQVTQFGKPVTLSCSQTLNHNVMYWYQQKSSQAPKLLFHYYDKDFNNEADTPDNFQSRRPNTSFCFLDIRSPGLGDTAMYLCATSRDNNSPLHFGNGTRLTVT.

The gene calls are TRBV29-1 and TRBJ2-1, with D perhaps being TRBD1 or TRBD2 (6 bases each). Germline assignment: CDR1 SQVTM and CDR2 ANQGSEA. The CDR3 has 16 residues. Trimming left V 1 base short and J 1 base short, with 14 bases between. CDR3 DNA sequence: TGCAGCGTTGAAGGTGAGAGGGGGGAGTCCTACAATGAGCAGTTCTTC. Residues: CSVEGERGESYNEQFF.

This clone appeared many times. J is TRBJ2-7 and V is TRBV11-2; possibly TRBD2 for D (6 bases). The V and J ends lost 1 base and 6 bases respectively, with 13 bases between them. The germline gives CDR1 SGHAT, CDR2 FQNNGV. This CDR3 region has 14 residues. This chain's CDR3 is CASSLAHGRGEQYF. The DNA for the CDR3 is TGTGCCAGCAGCTTAGCCCACGGGCGGGGCGAGCAGTACTTC.

The CDR3 bases are TGTGCCAGCAGCCAAGGGCTGGGTACAGATACGCAGTATTTT. Its translation is CASSQGLGTDTQYF. J is TRBJ2-3 and V is TRBV14; D ambiguous. Germline V gene lookup returns CDR1 SGHDN and CDR2 FVKESK. V lost 1 base and J lost 3, with 8 bases in between. CDR3 length equals 14 residues.

This sequence joins TRBV5-4 and TRBJ1-2; D gene ambiguous. The CDR3 is 15 amino acids. Germline assignment: CDR1 SGHNT and CDR2 YYREEE (reference sequence). V was cut by 3 bases and J by 4 bases, with 16 bases left in between. The CDR3 DNA is TGTGCCAGCAGCTGGGGTAGTGGCAGGTCCTATGGCTACACCTTC. Its translation: CASSWGSGRSYGYTF.

J is TRBJ2-4 and V is TRBV6-1; 7 bases map to TRBD2. With V trimmed by 6 bases and J by 0 bases, 5 bases remained unmatched. The CDR3 is 15 residues long. From germline, CDR1 is MNHNS and CDR2 SASEGT. CDR3 region: CASRGGGQAKNIQYF. Written as DNA, the CDR3 is TGTGCCAGCAGAGGCGGGGGTCAAGCCAAAAACATTCAGTACTTC.

The V gene is TRBV27, the J gene TRBJ2-1; D is possibly TRBD2 (7 bases). The germline CDR1 and CDR2 sequences are MNHEY and SMNVEV (reference sequence). V dropped 2 bases and J dropped 2 bases, with 19 bases sitting between them. The CDR3 consists of 18 residues. CDR3 nucleotide sequence: TGTGCCAGCAGTTTAAGGGGGAGGGCCGGGTATCCCTACAATGAGCAGTTCTTC. Its protein is CASSLRGRAGYPYNEQFF.

The chain has TRBV28 and TRBJ1-5, with D tentatively TRBD1 (5 bases). This CDR3 region has 15 residues. Germline values: CDR1 MDHEN, CDR2 SYDVKM. Trimming took 8 bases from V and 1 from J, leaving 15 bases between them. The DNA for the CDR3 is TGTGCCAGCGGCTTCAGGGTGTTGAGCAATCAGCCCCAGCATTTT. Translated: CASGFRVLSNQPQHF. Full variable domain (rest looked up from reference TRBV28 and TRBJ1-5): DVKVTQSSRYLVKRTGEKVFLECVQDMDHENMFWYRQDPGLGLRLIYFSYDVKMKEKGDIPEGYSVSREKKERFSLILESASTNQTSMYLCASGFRVLSNQPQHFGDGTRLSIL.

The CDR3, as DNA: TGTGCCAGCAGTCCATTCGGGTCGGCCGGGGAGCTGTTTTTT. The encoded protein is CASSPFGSAGELFF. This rearrangement joins TRBV7-3 to TRBJ2-2, with D unclear. CDR1 and CDR2 (germline): SGHTA, FQGTGA. The CDR3 contains 14 residues. The V end lost 6 bases, the J end lost 6 bases, and 14 bases lay between the germline ends. Full variable domain (missing parts from reference TRBV7-3 and TRBJ2-2): GAGVSQTPSNKVTEKGKYVELRCDPISGHTALYWYRQSLGQGPEFLIYFQGTGAADDSGLPNDRFFAVRPEGSVSTLKIQRTERGDSAVYLCASSPFGSAGELFFGEGSRLTVL.

The chain links TRBV5-1 to TRBJ1-4; 10 nucleotides agree with TRBD1. The germline gives CDR1 SGHRS, CDR2 YFSETQ. The CDR3 is 17 residues long. With 2 bases clipped from V and 8 bases from J, the junction kept 12 bases outside the gene matches. In nucleotides, the CDR3 is TGCGCCAGCAGCTTTGGGACAGGGGCCTCAGGAGGGGAAAAACTGTTTTTT. Translated: CASSFGTGASGGEKLFF.

This rearrangement joins TRBV7-8 to TRBJ1-3; D gene ambiguous. The germline V gene has CDR1 SGHVS and CDR2 FQNEAQ. The CDR3 runs to 16 residues. The V gene lost 4 bases and the J gene lost 3 bases, with 16 bases spanning the gap. The CDR3: CASSSLTLAGGNTIYF. In DNA, the CDR3 is TGTGCCAGCAGCTCCCTGACCCTGGCGGGTGGAAACACCATATATTTT. The full variable domain, in which reference TRBV7-8 and TRBJ1-3 provide the parts outside the CDR3, is GAGVSQSPRYKVAKRGQDVALRCDPISGHVSLFWYQQALGQGPEFLTYFQNEAQLDKSGLPSDRFFAERPEGSVSTLKIQRTQQEDSAVYLCASSSLTLAGGNTIYFGEGSWLTVV.

Concerning this clone: A much larger clonotype is one base distant, so this may be a read error. The sample has other DNA sequences that encode this CDR3 too. The chain couples TRBV2 to TRBJ2-7; D is perhaps TRBD1 (6 bases). Trimming pared 6 bases from V and 1 base from J, leaving 7 bases between. The germline CDR1 and CDR2 sequences are SNHLY and FYNNEI. CDR3 length: 12 amino acids. CDR3 sequence (DNA): TGTGCCAGCAGGGACAGATCCTACGAGCAGTACTTC. This codes for CASRDRSYEQYF. Based on the CDR3 plus reference TRBV2 and TRBJ2-7, the full variable domain is EPEVTQTPSHQVTQMGQEVILRCVPISNHLYFYWYRQILGQKVEFLVSFYNNEISEKSEIFDDQFSVERPDGSNFTLKIRSTKLEDSAMYFCASRDRSYEQYFGPGTRLTVT.

The V call is TRBV2, the J call TRBJ1-2; tentatively, D is TRBD1 (5 bases). The germline V gene encodes CDR1 SNHLY and CDR2 FYNNEI. Trimming pared 1 base from V and 8 bases from J, leaving 14 bases between. CDR3 size: 14 residues. The CDR3 sequence is CASSEVASGGGYTF. CDR3 in DNA: TGTGCCAGCAGTGAAGTGGCGTCCGGGGGAGGCTACACCTTC. Full variable domain (rest looked up from reference TRBV2 and TRBJ1-2): EPEVTQTPSHQVTQMGQEVILRCVPISNHLYFYWYRQILGQKVEFLVSFYNNEISEKSEIFDDQFSVERPDGSNFTLKIRSTKLEDSAMYFCASSEVASGGGYTFGSGTRLTVV.

This chain connects TRBV10-3 to TRBJ1-2; TRBD1 might be the D (5 bases). Trimming pared 0 bases from V and 8 bases from J, leaving 10 bases between. Germline V gene lookup returns CDR1 ENHRY and CDR2 SYGVKD. CDR3 size: 13 residues. The CDR3 DNA reads TGTGCCATCAGTGAGTCCAGGGAGGGCGGCTACACCTTC. Its translation is CAISESREGGYTF.